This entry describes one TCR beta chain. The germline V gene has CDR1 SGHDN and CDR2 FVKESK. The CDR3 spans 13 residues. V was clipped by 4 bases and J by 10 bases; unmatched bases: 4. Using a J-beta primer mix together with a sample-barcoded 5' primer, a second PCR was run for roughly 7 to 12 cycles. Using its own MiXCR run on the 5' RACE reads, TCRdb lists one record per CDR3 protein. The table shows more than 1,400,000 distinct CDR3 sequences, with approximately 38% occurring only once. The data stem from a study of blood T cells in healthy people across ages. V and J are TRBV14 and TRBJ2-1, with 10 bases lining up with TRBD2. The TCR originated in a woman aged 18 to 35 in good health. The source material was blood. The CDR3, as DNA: TGTGCCAGCAGCCTTAGGACTAGCGGCGAGCAGTTCTTC. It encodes CASSLRTSGEQFF.